These T cell receptor beta chains were read from a single sample in a study of tumor-infiltrating lymphocytes in primary liver carcinoma. TCRdb re-called the multiplex PCR reads with MiXCR, one entry per CDR3 protein. The table lists approximately 310,000 distinct CDR3 sequences, over 55% of them singletons. Material for sequencing was peripheral blood. The receptors originated from a man aged 40-49 years with primary liver carcinoma and hepatitis B virus infection. Both conserved end residues are part of each CDR3. The order of the fields is V gene, D gene, J gene, clone size, CDR3 protein, CDR3 DNA. A D gene is named only where the DNA matches it firmly. Clone size is given for some rows only: seen once, a few or many times, or a class if the clone is expanded.

>TRBV6-2/TRBV6-3|TRBD1|TRBJ2-3|many
CASRQPGQGVATQYF
TGTGCCAGCAGGCAACCGGGACAGGGGGTTGCTACGCAGTATTTT
>TRBV4-1|-|TRBJ2-6|once
CANSQTTRSAGANVLTF
TGCGCCAACAGCCAAACAACAAGGTCAGCTGGGGCCAACGTCCTGACTTTC
>TRBV4-1|-|TRBJ2-7|-
CANGPTGDEQYF
TGCGCCAACGGCCCAACGGGGGACGAGCAGTACTTC
>TRBV12-3/TRBV12-4|-|TRBJ2-2|-
CASSSGQGRAVGERFF
TGTGCCAGCAGTTCAGGGCAAGGGAGAGCGGTCGGGGAGCGGTTTTTT
>TRBV29-1|-|TRBJ2-7|once
CSVASGWGKAYEQYF
TGCAGCGTTGCGAGTGGATGGGGGAAAGCCTACGAGCAGTACTTC
>TRBV12-3/TRBV12-4|TRBD2|TRBJ2-3|many
CASSPSGREQYF
TGTGCCAGCAGTCCAAGCGGGAGAGAGCAGTATTTT
>TRBV2|TRBD2|TRBJ2-1|-
CASSGRLTGLAGEQFF
TGTGCCAGCAGTGGGAGGCTGACGGGACTAGCGGGAGAGCAGTTCTTC
>TRBV24-1|TRBD1|TRBJ2-5|-
CATSARDRGPQTQYF
TGTGCCACCAGTGCCCGGGACAGGGGGCCTCAGACCCAGTACTTC
>TRBV13|TRBD1|TRBJ2-5|few
CASSKRMGQPETQYF
TGTGCCAGCAGCAAACGGATGGGACAGCCGGAGACCCAGTACTTC
>TRBV30|TRBD2|TRBJ2-1|-
CARSAGGFCNERFF
TGTGCCAGGTCAGCGGGAGGGTTTTGCAATGAGCGATTCTTC
>TRBV10-2|TRBD1|TRBJ1-4|many
CASSESTGGREKLFF
TGCGCCAGCAGTGAGTCGACAGGGGGCAGAGAAAAACTGTTTTTT
>TRBV12-3/TRBV12-4|-|TRBJ2-1|many
CASSPTHGPGLGENEQFF
TGTGCCAGCAGTCCAACTCATGGACCGGGACTGGGGGAGAATGAGCAGTTCTTC
>TRBV7-9|-|TRBJ2-7|-
CASSPTPYEQYF
TGTGCCAGCAGCCCAACCCCCTACGAGCAGTACTTC
>TRBV14|-|TRBJ2-2|-
CASSYMGQGNAGELFF
TGTGCCAGCAGCTACATGGGTCAGGGAAACGCCGGGGAGCTGTTTTTT
>TRBV11-2|-|TRBJ2-3|-
CVSSLTNQYSPTDTQYF
TGTGTCAGCAGCTTAACGAACCAATATTCCCCCACAGATACGCAGTATTTT
>TRBV29-1|-|TRBJ2-5|medium-sized
CSAATLQETQYF
TGCAGCGCCGCGACTTTGCAAGAGACCCAGTACTTC
>TRBV12-3/TRBV12-4|-|TRBJ1-1|once
CASSRQGTGGTEAFF
TGTGCCAGCAGCCGGCAGGGTACTGGGGGTACTGAAGCTTTCTTT